A selection of T cell receptor beta chains follows, all from one sample in a study of shared clonotypes between healthy human individuals. Using immunoSEQ multiplex PCR, the repertoire was profiled, and TCRdb retains in-frame clones only, with some absent. The sample lists over a million clones, 95% to 97% occurring once. Specimen: naive CD4+ T cells sorted from blood. The receptors shown here come from a man younger than 40 in good health. The CDR3 runs from the conserved cysteine through the conserved F or W. The D gene is left open where the match is weak. Clone size is stated in some rows and not others, as once, few, many or a class when expanded.

size | J | D | V | DNA | CDR3
. | TRBJ2-7 | . | TRBV7-3 | TGTGCCAGCAGCTTAGGGACCGCGAACGAGCAGTACTTC | CASSLGTANEQYF
. | TRBJ2-1 | TRBD2 | TRBV18 | TGTGCCAGCTCTGGGACTAGCGGGAGTACTGAGCAGTTCTTC | CASSGTSGSTEQFF
. | TRBJ2-7 | . | TRBV7-2 | TGTGCCAGCACCCCATGGGGGGAGGCTTCCTACGAGCAGTACTTC | CASTPWGEASYEQYF
once | TRBJ2-7 | . | TRBV6-6 | TGTGCCAGCACCCAGGGGCCGGGCTACGAGCAGTACTTC | CASTQGPGYEQYF
. | TRBJ1-1 | . | TRBV5-5 | TGTGCCAGCAACCCCTGGTTGAGTATGGGGGGATCCGACACTGAAGCTTTCTTT | CASNPWLSMGGSDTEAFF
. | TRBJ1-5 | . | TRBV6-1 | TGTGCCAGCAGTGAGCCTCCGTTGGGAGTTAGCAATCAGCCCCAGCATTTT | CASSEPPLGVSNQPQHF
. | TRBJ2-2 | TRBD2 | TRBV19 | TGTGCCAGTAGTCTAGGGGTGGCTAGCGGGAGGGGGACCACCGGGGAGCTGTTTTTT | CASSLGVASGRGTTGELFF
. | TRBJ1-2 | TRBD1 | TRBV10-3 | TGTGCCATCAGTGGGGACAGGGGGTTTGGCTACACCTTC | CAISGDRGFGYTF
. | TRBJ2-7 | TRBD2 | TRBV27 | TGTGCCAGCAGTTTATGGGCGGGAGTCGTGTACGAGCAGTACTTC | CASSLWAGVVYEQYF
. | TRBJ2-1 | . | TRBV19 | TGTGCCAGTAGTATGTCCTCCTACAATGAGCAGTTCTTC | CASSMSSYNEQFF
. | TRBJ2-6 | . | TRBV5-1 | TGCGCCAGCAGCCCGCGGGTGGGTCTTGGGGCCAACGTCCTGACTTTC | CASSPRVGLGANVLTF
. | TRBJ2-7 | . | TRBV28 | TGTGCCAGCAGTTTATACGGGAGAATAAAGAACGAGCAGTACTTC | CASSLYGRIKNEQYF
. | TRBJ2-2 | TRBD2 | TRBV5-6 | TGTGCCAGCAGCACCCTAGCGGGCATTACCGGGGAGCTGTTTTTT | CASSTLAGITGELFF
. | TRBJ2-7 | . | TRBV19 | TGTGCCAGTTCTGAGGGGGGCGTCGGTTACGAGCAGTACTTC | CASSEGGVGYEQYF
. | TRBJ1-1 | TRBD1 | TRBV18 | TGTGCCAGCTCACCTAGAACAGGGGGCGAAGACACTGAAGCTTTCTTT | CASSPRTGGEDTEAFF
. | TRBJ1-2 | . | TRBV12-5 | TGTGCTAGTGGACAACCAGTGGGGGGTAACTATGGCTACACCTTC | CASGQPVGGNYGYTF
. | TRBJ2-3 | . | TRBV29-1 | TGCAGCGTTGGAGACCCGTCCGGGGCAGATACGCAGTATTTT | CSVGDPSGADTQYF
. | TRBJ1-5 | TRBD1 | TRBV7-9 | TGTGCCAGCAGCCTAGGACAGGGCAATCAGCCCCAGCATTTT | CASSLGQGNQPQHF
. | TRBJ1-5 | TRBD1 | TRBV7-2 | TGTGCCAGCAGCTTATACAGGGGGAGTCAGCCCCAGCATTTT | CASSLYRGSQPQHF
. | TRBJ2-2 | TRBD2 | TRBV29-1 | TGCAGCGTTTGGACTAGCGGGAACACCGGGGAGCTGTTTTTT | CSVWTSGNTGELFF
. | TRBJ2-7 | . | TRBV6-5 | TGTGCCAGCAGGAGACCCAGCTCCTACGAGCAGTACTTC | CASRRPSSYEQYF
few | TRBJ2-3 | . | TRBV5-1 | TGCGCCAGCAGCCTACAGGAGGGTACGCAGTATTTT | CASSLQEGTQYF
once | TRBJ1-2 | . | TRBV28 | TGTGCCAGCAGTTTAGACAGGTTGTATGGCTACACCTTC | CASSLDRLYGYTF
once | TRBJ2-1 | . | TRBV28 | TGTGCCAGCAGTTTCACCTACTACGAGCAGTTCTTC | CASSFTYYEQFF
. | TRBJ2-1 | . | TRBV5-1 | TGCGCCAGCAGCTTAGACGGGAGTAGCTACAATGAGCAGTTCTTC | CASSLDGSSYNEQFF
. | TRBJ1-1 | . | TRBV2 | TGTGCCAGCAGTTCGGGACTGGGGAACACTGAAGCTTTCTTT | CASSSGLGNTEAFF
. | TRBJ1-2 | TRBD1 | TRBV19 | TGTGCCAGTAGTACGGGACAGCCGGACCTCTATGGCTACACCTTC | CASSTGQPDLYGYTF
. | TRBJ2-1 | TRBD2 | TRBV19 | TGTGCCAGTAGTATAGCTGGCGGGAGGGCCGCTTACAATGAGCAGTTCTTC | CASSIAGGRAAYNEQFF
. | TRBJ2-7 | TRBD2 | TRBV28 | TGTGCCAGCAGTTTAGCCACCTTTAGGGCTAGCGGGAGATTATTGGACGAGCAGTACTTC | CASSLATFRASGRLLDEQYF
. | TRBJ2-7 | TRBD2 | TRBV6-6 | TGTGCCAGCAGTTACTCCACTAGCGAACCCTACGAGCAGTACTTC | CASSYSTSEPYEQYF
. | TRBJ2-7 | . | TRBV5-8 | TGTGCCAGCAGCGGGGTGGTAGGGCAGTACTTC | CASSGVVGQYF
. | TRBJ2-1 | TRBD1 | TRBV28 | TGTGCCAGCAGCAACAGGGGGCGAGGAAACAATGAGCAGTTCTTC | CASSNRGRGNNEQFF
. | TRBJ2-1 | TRBD2 | TRBV11-3 | TGTGCCAGCAGCTTAGTTATACCGGGACTAGCGGGAGTCCGAGAGCAGTTCTTC | CASSLVIPGLAGVREQFF
. | TRBJ1-1 | . | TRBV18 | TGTGCCAGCTCACCACTTAGGAACACTGAAGCTTTCTTT | CASSPLRNTEAFF
. | TRBJ2-7 | TRBD1 | TRBV7-6 | TGTGCCAGCAGCACCTACGACAGGGTCGGTATCTACGAGCAGTACTTC | CASSTYDRVGIYEQYF
. | TRBJ2-7 | . | TRBV9 | TGTGCCAGCAGCGTGGGCGGAGGAGGAACCTACGAGCAGTACTTC | CASSVGGGGTYEQYF
. | TRBJ2-1 | TRBD2 | TRBV5-1 | TGCGCCAGCCCACGCCGGGGGGACGGCAATGAGCAGTTCTTC | CASPRRGDGNEQFF
. | TRBJ2-1 | . | TRBV7-9 | TGTGCCAGCAGGGCCCCTTGGGGCTCTGAGCAGTTCTTC | CASRAPWGSEQFF
. | TRBJ2-1 | . | TRBV4-1 | TGCGCCAGCAGCCAGTCTTACGGGGGGCATTTGGATGAGCAGTTCTTC | CASSQSYGGHLDEQFF
. | TRBJ2-7 | . | TRBV18 | TGTGCCAGCTCACCACTACCTACCGGGAGCCCCTACGAGCAGTACTTC | CASSPLPTGSPYEQYF
. | TRBJ2-5 | TRBD1 | TRBV18 | TGTGCCAGCTCACCACGGACAGGCCAAGGGGAGACCCAGTACTTC | CASSPRTGQGETQYF
. | TRBJ1-5 | TRBD1 | TRBV10-3 | TGTGCCATCAGTGGTGGACAGGGGGATCAGCCCCAGCATTTT | CAISGGQGDQPQHF
. | TRBJ2-3 | . | TRBV19 | TGTGCCAGTAGTTTACGATTCACAGATACGCAGTATTTT | CASSLRFTDTQYF
. | TRBJ2-6 | . | TRBV9 | TGTGCCAGCAGCGTCGGGGGCTCTGGGGCCAACGTCCTGACTTTC | CASSVGGSGANVLTF
. | TRBJ2-1 | TRBD2 | TRBV7-2 | TGTGCCAGCAGCCCTAGCGGGAGCTCCTACAATGAGCAGTTCTTC | CASSPSGSSYNEQFF
. | TRBJ1-4 | . | TRBV7-6 | TGTGCCAGCAGCCCACAAGAGGAAAAACTGTTTTTT | CASSPQEEKLFF
. | TRBJ1-2 | . | TRBV27 | TGTGCCAGCCGGGAGGGTTATAGACAGGTTCAAGGCTACACCTTC | CASREGYRQVQGYTF
. | TRBJ2-3 | . | TRBV10-1 | TGCGCCAGCAGTCGGGACCCCACAGATACGCAGTATTTT | CASSRDPTDTQYF
. | TRBJ2-5 | TRBD1 | TRBV5-4 | TGTGCCAGCAGCTCGGGGACAGGGGTGGCCCAGTACTTC | CASSSGTGVAQYF